These 22 T cell receptor beta chains originate from one sample sequenced in a study of OX40 agonist ivuxolimab in advanced cancers. The assay was immunoSEQ multiplex PCR, and TCRdb's table has in-frame clones only and misses some. The sample records about 110,000 clones, around 93% being singletons. The sequences come from CD4+ or CD8+ T cells sorted from blood, collected in a trial of the OX40 agonist ivuxolimab. These receptors were collected from an adult with an advanced solid tumor such as melanoma, head and neck, liver or kidney cancer.

The J gene is TRBJ2-5, the V gene TRBV5-1; D is perhaps TRBD1 (6 bases). In germline, CDR1 is SGHRS, CDR2 YFSETQ. V lost 5 bases, J lost 2 bases, and 10 bases lay in between. This CDR3 comprises 13 residues. This chain's CDR3 is CASRGASQETQYF. CDR3 sequence (DNA): TGCGCCAGCAGGGGGGCTTCACAAGAGACCCAGTACTTC. Together with reference TRBV5-1 and TRBJ2-5, the CDR3 gives the full variable domain: KAGVTQTPRYLIKTRGQQVTLSCSPISGHRSVSWYQQTPGQGLQFLFEYFSETQRNKGNFPGRFSGRQFSNSRSEMNVSTLELGDSALYLCASRGASQETQYFGPGTRLLVL.

This clone was observed once. This sequence joins TRBV4-1 and TRBJ2-1; 7 bases fit TRBD2. Germline assignment: CDR1 MGHRA and CDR2 YSYEKL. The junction had 4 bases not matched to a gene; V was cut back by 1 base and J by 4 bases. There are 15 residues in the CDR3. CDR3 nucleotide sequence: TGCGCCAGCAGCCAAGGTGCGGGGGTTTACAATGAGCAGTTCTTC. This encodes CASSQGAGVYNEQFF.

V is TRBV28 and J is TRBJ2-5; 8 bases align to TRBD2. The ends lost 4 bases at V and 4 bases at J; junction bases unmatched: 8. CDR1 is MDHEN and CDR2 is SYDVKM in the germline V gene. This CDR3 region has 15 residues. DNA of the CDR3: TGTGCCAGCAGTTCCCCCGGGACTAGTGGAGAGACCCAGTACTTC. It translates to CASSSPGTSGETQYF.

The rearrangement joins TRBV5-1 to TRBJ2-7; possible D gene TRBD2, 6 bases. V lost 2 bases, J lost 0 bases, and 12 bases lay in between. The CDR3 runs 15 residues. Per germline, CDR1 SGHRS and CDR2 YFSETQ. The DNA for the CDR3 is TGCGCCAGCAGCTTAGAGGGGAGGAGCTCCTACGAGCAGTACTTC. Protein sequence: CASSLEGRSSYEQYF.

The chain uses TRBV2 and TRBJ1-6, with TRBD1 matching 10 bases. Germline V lookup: CDR1 SNHLY, CDR2 FYNNEI. The CDR3 totals 18 residues. V shed 7 bases, J shed 0 bases, and the junction held 9 bases outside the gene matches. The CDR3 loop is CASKRTGGTSSYNSPLHF. As DNA, the CDR3 is TGTGCCAGCAAGAGGACAGGGGGAACGAGCTCCTATAATTCACCCCTCCACTTT.

This clone was picked up one time. The V call is TRBV5-1, the J call TRBJ2-5; D gene ambiguous. The V end lost 4 bases, the J end lost 7 bases, and 14 bases lay between the germline ends. Germline-derived CDR1 and CDR2 are SGHRS and YFSETQ. The CDR3 has 13 amino acids. The CDR3 spells CASSVDSKGTQYF. DNA for the CDR3: TGCGCCAGCAGCGTCGACTCTAAGGGGACCCAGTACTTC.

The CDR3, as DNA: TGTGCCAGTAGTATAGGGGCGGGACAGGGTATCTACGAGCAGTACTTC. Translation: CASSIGAGQGIYEQYF. This chain joins TRBV19 and TRBJ2-5; 9 positions agree with TRBD1. The end of the DNA aligns better with TRBJ2-7, so the J call may be wrong. This CDR3 contains 16 residues. Per germline, CDR1 LNHDA and CDR2 SQIVND (reference sequence).

With regard to this clone: This sample also contains other DNA sequences that code for the same CDR3. J is TRBJ1-5 and V is TRBV5-1; no reliable D call. The CDR3 loop spans 14 amino acids. The germline gives CDR1 SGHRS, CDR2 YFSETQ. Trimming removed 0 bases at V and 4 bases at J, with 8 bases between. CDR3 loop: CASSLGQENQPQHF. The CDR3 bases are TGCGCCAGCAGCTTGGGGCAGGAAAATCAGCCCCAGCATTTT.

The V and J genes are TRBV28 and TRBJ2-7, with TRBD2 matching over 12 bases. V dropped 6 bases and J dropped 6; count of bases not matched to a gene: 6. The CDR3 contains 14 residues. Germline CDR1 and CDR2: MDHEN and SYDVKM. CDR3: CASSRTSGTGEQYF. In DNA, the CDR3 is TGTGCCAGCAGCAGGACTAGCGGGACAGGCGAGCAGTACTTC.

V usage is TRBV2 and J usage is TRBJ2-3; 7 bases agree with TRBD2. Germline lookup yields CDR1 SNHLY and CDR2 FYNNEI. The CDR3 covers 11 residues. J lost 5 bases, V lost 10 bases, and 3 bases had no gene match. The CDR3 DNA reads as TGTGCCATTGCTAGCGGAGATACGCAGTATTTT. Amino acid sequence: CAIASGDTQYF.

The V and J genes are TRBV4-2 and TRBJ2-7; 7 bases agree with TRBD1. Germline loops: CDR1 LGHNA, CDR2 YNFKEQ. CDR3 length: 17 amino acids. The V and J ends lost 4 bases and 4 bases, in that order; junction bases with no gene match: 16. In nucleotides, the CDR3 is TGTGCCAGCAGCCGCTATACGGTCGGGACAGAACCTTACGAGCAGTACTTC. This encodes CASSRYTVGTEPYEQYF.

V usage is TRBV7-2 and J usage is TRBJ1-1; D possibly corresponds to TRBD1 (6 bases). This CDR3 has 15 amino acids. Looked up from germline, CDR1 is SGHTA and CDR2 is FQGNSA. Trimming took off 4 bases at V and 1 base at J, with 13 bases between the two ends. The CDR3 coding sequence is TGTGCCAGCAGCTCCCGGACAGATCGGAACACTGAAGCTTTCTTT. Its translation: CASSSRTDRNTEAFF.

The CDR3 DNA reads as TGTGCCAGCAGCGGATCACTGACCTACTCTGGGGCCAACGTCCTGACTTTC. Translation: CASSGSLTYSGANVLTF. This chain links TRBV7-2 with TRBJ2-6; D is unresolved. Germline V CDR1 and CDR2: SGHTA, FQGNSA. The V and J ends lost 5 bases and 0 bases respectively, with 14 bases between them. The CDR3 totals 17 residues.

The chain is built from TRBV28 and TRBJ2-5; D not certain. CDR1 and CDR2 from the germline V gene are MDHEN and SYDVKM. Between the trimmed V and J ends, which lost 6 bases and 2 bases, there was a span of 4 bases. The CDR3 runs 11 residues. For the CDR3, the DNA is TGTGCCAGCAGCTTACAAGAGACCCAGTACTTC. It specifies CASSLQETQYF.

About this clone: Compared with germline, one end of the junction differs, possibly owing to a read error. The chain couples TRBV7-7 to TRBJ2-3; 7 bases align to TRBD2. Germline V gene data show CDR1 as SSHAT and CDR2 as FNYEAQ (reference sequence). This CDR3 comprises 17 residues. CDR3 residues: CASSLPGRASSTDTQYF. In DNA, the CDR3 is TGTGCTAGCAGCTTACCAGGGAGGGCCTCTAGCACAGATACGCAGTATTTT.

This chain links TRBV5-1 with TRBJ1-2; possible D gene TRBD1, 5 bases. The CDR3 is 15 residues long. The ends were cut back, 2 bases at V and 4 bases at J, with 15 bases in the middle. Germline CDR1 is SGHRS and CDR2 is YFSETQ. The CDR3 DNA follows: TGCGCCAGCAGCTTCGAGGGCAGGGAGGCCTATGGCTACACCTTC. It codes for CASSFEGREAYGYTF.

The rearrangement uses TRBV7-3 and TRBJ2-2; D perhaps matches TRBD2 (5 bases). Germline-derived CDR1 and CDR2 are SGHTA and FQGTGA. V lost 6 bases and J lost 0, with 26 bases in between. The CDR3 length is 20 residues. DNA for the CDR3: TGTGCCAGCAGTCCTCCGTTAGGGAGCTCGGGCCGGACGAACACCGGGGAGCTGTTTTTT. It translates to CASSPPLGSSGRTNTGELFF.

The rearrangement uses TRBV11-3 and TRBJ2-5; D is possibly TRBD1 (6 bases). The CDR3 loop spans 13 amino acids. V shed 5 bases and J shed 3 bases, with 10 bases lying between them. In germline, CDR1 is SGHNT, CDR2 YENEEA. In nucleotides, the CDR3 is TGTGCCAGCAGCCGGACAGCCAAAGAGACCCAGTACTTC. This codes for CASSRTAKETQYF. Full variable domain (rest looked up from reference TRBV11-3 and TRBJ2-5): EAGVVQSPRYKIIEKKQPVAFWCNPISGHNTLYWYLQNLGQGPELLIRYENEEAVDDSQLPKDRFSAERLKGVDSTLKIQPAELGDSAVYLCASSRTAKETQYFGPGTRLLVL.

The gene calls are TRBV6-5 and TRBJ1-4; 7 bases agree with TRBD1. CDR1 is MNHEY, CDR2 SVGAGI, per germline. This CDR3 comprises 16 residues. J was trimmed by 8 bases and V by 0 bases; bases with no gene match: 9. As DNA, the CDR3 is TGTGCCAGCAGTTACTCGATAAGATCAGGGGGGGAAAAACTGTTTTTT. It specifies CASSYSIRSGGEKLFF.

This rearrangement joins TRBV5-6 to TRBJ2-1; D tentatively reads TRBD1 or TRBD2 (5 bases each). This CDR3 comprises 15 residues. Germline loops: CDR1 SGHDT, CDR2 YYEEEE. V was trimmed by 7 bases and J by 4 bases, leaving 18 bases between them. The CDR3 sequence: CASVSTGRQYNEQFF. The CDR3 bases are TGTGCCAGCGTCTCCACGGGACGGCAATACAATGAGCAGTTCTTC.

V is TRBV30 and J is TRBJ2-7; 7 positions agree with TRBD2. The CDR3 loop spans 12 amino acids. Germline V gives CDR1 GTSNPN, CDR2 SVGIG (reference sequence). V gave up 5 bases and J gave up 2 bases; unmatched junction bases: 3. The DNA of the CDR3 is TGTGCCTGGGGACGGGGGGCCTACGAGCAGTACTTC. Protein: CAWGRGAYEQYF.

The chain joins TRBV2 to TRBJ1-1; 7 bases agree with TRBD1. The CDR3 has 12 residues. The V segment lost 8 bases and the J segment 7 bases; nucleotides outside the gene matches: 7. The germline gives CDR1 SNHLY, CDR2 FYNNEI. The CDR3, as DNA: TGTGCCAGCCAGGGACAGCCTATTGAAGCTTTCTTT. This sequence encodes CASQGQPIEAFF.